The 30 T cell receptor beta chains reported below all come from one sample, sequenced in a study of blood T cell repertoires in COVID-19. Profiled with immunoSEQ multiplex PCR; TCRdb holds only in-frame clones, not every one. The data contain roughly 82,000 clones, roughly 88% of them singletons. The sequenced sample consisted of peripheral blood. These receptors came from a woman between 45 and 60 years old in a cohort sampled during active COVID-19.

In its sample, this clone was seen a few times. The chain recombines TRBV7-9 with TRBJ1-2; the match to TRBD1 covers 8 bases. CDR1 and CDR2 from the germline V gene are SEHNR and FQNEAQ (reference sequence). V trimming: 2 bases; J trimming: 9 bases; junction bases outside the gene matches: 11. There are 15 residues in the CDR3. CDR3 amino acids: CASSLNPQGARSYTF. The CDR3 coding sequence is TGTGCCAGCAGCTTAAATCCCCAGGGGGCTAGAAGCTACACCTTC.

The chain couples TRBV6-4 to TRBJ1-1, with unresolved D. Germline V lookup: CDR1 MRHNA, CDR2 SNTAGT. The CDR3 length is 13 residues. V shed 3 bases and J shed 4 bases, with 9 bases lying between them. CDR3 nucleotides: TGTGCCAGCAGTGATAGGCGGGGCACTGAAGCTTTCTTT. This sequence encodes CASSDRRGTEAFF.

The chain employs TRBV14 and TRBJ2-3; D gene uncertain. CDR3 length: 14 amino acids. V lost 2 bases, J lost 0 bases, and 6 bases lay in between. CDR1 is SGHDN, CDR2 FVKESK, per germline. CDR3 sequence: CASSQQASTDTQYF. DNA for the CDR3: TGTGCCAGCAGCCAACAGGCTAGCACAGATACGCAGTATTTT.

The chain recombines TRBV6-5 with TRBJ1-1; D is unresolved. Looked up from germline, CDR1 is MNHEY and CDR2 is SVGAGI. Trimming removed 4 bases at V and 10 bases at J, with 19 bases between. There are 14 residues in the CDR3. The CDR3 DNA reads TGTGCCAGCAGTTCGCAGGATGGTGGGGAGGTAGCTTTCTTT. It is translated as CASSSQDGGEVAFF.

This chain links TRBV3-1 (or the pseudogene TRBV3-2) with TRBJ1-2, with D maybe TRBD1 (6 bases). Germline lookup yields CDR1 LGHDT and CDR2 YNNKEL (reference sequence). This CDR3 has 14 amino acids. V lost 6 bases, J lost 4 bases, and 15 bases lay in between. The CDR3, as DNA: TGTGCCAGCAGTTTGAAGGGGGGGGCCTATGGCTACACCTTC. This sequence encodes CASSLKGGAYGYTF.

The chain is built from TRBV7-8 and TRBJ2-1, with TRBD2 matching 8 bases. V lost 5 bases to trimming and J lost 7 bases; unmatched junction nucleotides: 7. The CDR3 consists of 14 residues. The germline V gene encodes CDR1 SGHVS and CDR2 FQNEAQ. CDR3 nucleotide sequence: TGTGCCAGCAGCCAACCGGGACTAGAAAATGAGCAGTTCTTC. This codes for CASSQPGLENEQFF.

This clone was detected a few times. The gene calls are TRBV19 and TRBJ1-5, with D maybe TRBD1 (6 bases). Germline values: CDR1 LNHDA, CDR2 SQIVND (reference sequence). CDR3 length equals 16 residues. V was pared by 1 base and J by 5 bases, with 15 bases between. CDR3 protein: CASSIVWSAGDQPQHF. The CDR3 nucleotides read TGTGCCAGTAGTATAGTATGGAGCGCAGGGGATCAGCCCCAGCATTTT.

This chain uses TRBV28 with TRBJ2-2, with no clear D. This CDR3 region has 15 residues. The germline V gene has CDR1 MDHEN and CDR2 SYDVKM. The germline V and J ends were trimmed by 5 bases and 3 bases, with 13 bases remaining between them. The CDR3 reads CASSTPISYTGELFF. CDR3 nucleotides: TGTGCCAGCAGTACCCCGATAAGCTACACCGGGGAGCTGTTTTTT.

The V call is TRBV2, the J call TRBJ2-2, with D possibly being TRBD1 (6 bases). The CDR3 sequence is 15 residues long. The germline gives CDR1 SNHLY, CDR2 FYNNEI. V shed 6 bases and J shed 4 bases, with 15 bases lying between them. As DNA, the CDR3 is TGTGCCAGCAGCAACACAGGGTCGAGCACCGGGGAGCTGTTTTTT. It encodes CASSNTGSSTGELFF.

V and J are TRBV5-8 and TRBJ1-4; TRBD1 is a possible D gene (6 bases). This CDR3 region has 15 residues. CDR1 is SGHTS, CDR2 YDEGEE, per germline. V gave up 4 bases and J gave up 5 bases, with 15 bases separating them. CDR3 bases: TGTGCCAGCAGCCCCCACAGGGCTAACAATGAAAAACTGTTTTTT. Amino acids: CASSPHRANNEKLFF.

V usage is TRBV19 and J usage is TRBJ1-5; no clear D. Germline V lookup: CDR1 LNHDA, CDR2 SQIVND (reference sequence). The CDR3 consists of 13 residues. V lost 8 bases to trimming and J lost 3 bases, with 11 bases between them. The CDR3 loop reads CASSYGVNQPQHF. Written as DNA, the CDR3 is TGTGCCAGTTCATACGGGGTCAATCAGCCCCAGCATTTT.

This clone showed up just once. The V call is TRBV5-1, the J call TRBJ2-1, with a tentative D call TRBD1 (5 bases). CDR1 is SGHRS, CDR2 YFSETQ, per germline. The V end was cut by 0 bases, the J end by 7 bases, with 14 bases between. The CDR3 is 15 residues long. DNA of the CDR3: TGCGCCAGCAGCTTGGTCCCAGGGCTTAGGAATGAGCAGTTCTTC. Amino acid sequence: CASSLVPGLRNEQFF. The variable domain in full, completed from reference TRBV5-1 and TRBJ2-1, reads KAGVTQTPRYLIKTRGQQVTLSCSPISGHRSVSWYQQTPGQGLQFLFEYFSETQRNKGNFPGRFSGRQFSNSRSEMNVSTLELGDSALYLCASSLVPGLRNEQFFGPGTRLTVL.

J is TRBJ1-1 and V is TRBV5-8, with unresolved D. The CDR3 has 13 residues. V was shortened by 0 bases and J by 7 bases, with 10 bases between the two germline ends. Germline assignment: CDR1 SGHTS and CDR2 YDEGEE. CDR3 coding DNA: TGTGCCAGCAGCTTGGCCCAAGGCGGTGAAGCTTTCTTT. Encoded protein: CASSLAQGGEAFF.

A word on this clone: Other DNA sequences from this sample encode an identical CDR3 as well. The J gene is TRBJ2-7, the V gene TRBV9; D gene unclear. Germline V gene sequence: CDR1 SGDLS, CDR2 YYNGEE. This CDR3 comprises 12 residues. Trimming removed 2 bases from V and 3 bases from J, with 6 bases in between. The CDR3 sequence is CASSVGGYEQYF. In nucleotides, the CDR3 is TGTGCCAGCAGCGTCGGTGGCTACGAGCAGTACTTC. The full variable domain, rest sourced from reference TRBV9 and TRBJ2-7, is DSGVTQTPKHLITATGQRVTLRCSPRSGDLSVYWYQQSLDQGLQFLIQYYNGEERAKGNILERFSAQQFPDLHSELNLSSLELGDSALYFCASSVGGYEQYFGPGTRLTVT.

The chain uses TRBV19 and TRBJ2-2, with D possibly being TRBD1 (5 bases). With 3 bases removed from V and 4 bases from J, the gap between germline ends came to 15 bases. Per the germline V gene, CDR1 is LNHDA and CDR2 is SQIVND (reference sequence). This CDR3 is 16 amino acids long. Here the CDR3 DNA reads TGTGCCAGTAGTATCTACCTGCAGGGCGGCACCGGGGAGCTGTTTTTT. Translating it yields CASSIYLQGGTGELFF.

The rearrangement joins TRBV10-3 to TRBJ2-3, with a weak D call TRBD2 (5 bases). This CDR3 region has 13 residues. Deletions cut 3 bases from V and 6 bases from J, with 10 bases between. Germline CDR1 is ENHRY and CDR2 is SYGVKD. The CDR3 nucleotides read TGTGCCATCAGTGAAACCGGCGGGGATACGCAGTATTTT. This encodes CAISETGGDTQYF.

This sequence joins TRBV3-1 (or the pseudogene TRBV3-2) and TRBJ1-5; D is unclear. The ends were cut back, 1 base at V and 6 bases at J, with 7 bases in the middle. This CDR3 contains 13 residues. Germline CDR1 reads LGHDT; CDR2 reads YNNKEL (reference sequence). The CDR3 DNA reads TGTGCCAGCAGCCAAGGGGCGAGTCAGCCCCAGCATTTT. This encodes CASSQGASQPQHF.

This clone was seen only a few times. This chain links TRBV3-1 (or the pseudogene TRBV3-2) with TRBJ2-7; 11 bases match TRBD2. The trim removed 4 bases at V and 4 bases at J, leaving 6 bases unmatched. Germline CDR1 and CDR2: LGHDT and YNNKEL (reference sequence). The CDR3 loop spans 15 amino acids. The CDR3 DNA reads TGTGCCAGCAGCCCATCCCTAGCGGGAGGATACGAGCAGTACTTC. It encodes CASSPSLAGGYEQYF.

The chain couples TRBV27 to TRBJ1-2, with D perhaps TRBD1 (6 bases). The CDR3 sequence is 10 residues long. Germline CDR1 is MNHEY and CDR2 is SMNVEV (reference sequence). V dropped 7 bases and J dropped 8 bases, with 8 bases sitting between them. The CDR3 DNA sequence: TGTGCCAGCAACAGGGAGGGCTACACCTTC. Its translation: CASNREGYTF.

In this sample, this clone turned up a few times. The chain has TRBV28 and TRBJ1-5; 8 bases agree with TRBD1. V was pared by 6 bases and J by 0 bases, with 7 bases of the junction left unmatched. The CDR3 length is 16 residues. CDR1 and CDR2 (germline): MDHEN, SYDVKM. CDR3 DNA sequence: TGTGCCAGCAGGGTCGGACAGGGAACTAGCAATCAGCCCCAGCATTTT. Its translation is CASRVGQGTSNQPQHF.

This chain connects TRBV4-1 to TRBJ1-1; 7 bases are shared with TRBD1. This CDR3 region has 17 residues. With V trimmed by 4 bases and J by 4 bases, 15 bases remained unmatched. Germline V lookup: CDR1 MGHRA, CDR2 YSYEKL. CDR3 amino acids: CASSPPSFRGAGTEAFF. Written as DNA, the CDR3 is TGCGCCAGCAGCCCTCCATCGTTCAGGGGGGCTGGCACTGAAGCTTTCTTT.

This clone occurred once. The chain couples TRBV6-4 to TRBJ1-1, with no clear D. The CDR3 totals 16 residues. Germline values: CDR1 MRHNA, CDR2 SNTAGT. With 4 bases removed from V and 0 bases from J, the gap between germline ends came to 15 bases. The CDR3 DNA follows: TGTGCCAGCAGTGCCCCCCTGACTGCTATGAACACTGAAGCTTTCTTT. Its translation: CASSAPLTAMNTEAFF.

This chain uses TRBV27 with TRBJ2-5, with 11 bases lining up with TRBD2. Germline CDR1 is MNHEY and CDR2 is SMNVEV (reference sequence). The CDR3 spans 15 residues. The V segment lost 6 bases and the J segment 5 bases; nucleotides outside the gene matches: 8. CDR3 region: CASSSSGRAWETQYF. The CDR3 DNA follows: TGTGCCAGCAGCAGTAGCGGGAGGGCCTGGGAGACCCAGTACTTC.

This chain connects TRBV27 to TRBJ2-1; D might be TRBD2 (6 bases). The V and J ends lost 3 bases and 4 bases respectively, with 10 bases between them. Germline V gene data show CDR1 as MNHEY and CDR2 as SMNVEV (reference sequence). The CDR3 has 14 amino acids. The CDR3 region has the DNA TGTGCCAGCAGTTTCGGCGGGATTTACAATGAGCAGTTCTTC. Its protein is CASSFGGIYNEQFF.

V is TRBV30 and J is TRBJ1-2; D gene unclear. Germline CDR1 reads GTSNPN; CDR2 reads SVGIG (reference sequence). CDR3 length: 13 residues. V lost 3 bases to trimming and J lost 5 bases, with 13 bases between them. CDR3 nucleotides: TGTGCCTGGAGCCACGGAGAAGAGTATGGCTACACCTTC. Translation: CAWSHGEEYGYTF.

The rearrangement links TRBV6-5 to TRBJ2-5, with a tentative D call TRBD2 (5 bases). In germline, CDR1 is MNHEY, CDR2 SVGAGI. CDR3 length: 14 residues. Trimming removed 6 bases from V and 2 bases from J, with 13 bases in between. In nucleotides, the CDR3 is TGTGCCAGCAGCCGTGGGAGTTTACAAGAGACCCAGTACTTC. Protein: CASSRGSLQETQYF.

This rearrangement joins TRBV5-1 to TRBJ2-1; tentatively, D is TRBD2 (6 bases). This CDR3 contains 15 residues. V was shortened by 0 bases and J by 5 bases, with 12 bases between the two germline ends. Per germline, CDR1 SGHRS and CDR2 YFSETQ. Here the CDR3 reads CASSLEVAANNEQFF. The DNA of the CDR3 is TGCGCCAGCAGCTTGGAGGTAGCGGCAAACAATGAGCAGTTCTTC.

For this clone: Other DNA sequences in the same sample also yield this CDR3. The chain has TRBV9 and TRBJ2-1, with 7 positions matching TRBD1. This CDR3 region has 12 residues. Germline loops: CDR1 SGDLS, CDR2 YYNGEE. The junction had 1 base not matched to a gene; V was cut back by 2 bases and J by 8 bases. The CDR3: CASSVDRDEQFF. CDR3 coding DNA: TGTGCCAGCAGCGTCGACAGGGATGAGCAGTTCTTC.

CDR3 in amino acids: CASSLNRLARYNEQFF. CDR3 DNA sequence: TGTGCCAGCAGTCTAAATAGACTAGCCAGGTACAATGAGCAGTTCTTC. The chain carries TRBV27 and TRBJ2-1, with 7 bases identical to TRBD2. The germline V gene encodes CDR1 MNHEY and CDR2 SMNVEV (reference sequence). V lost 5 bases, J lost 4 bases, and 11 bases stayed unmatched. This CDR3 spans 16 amino acids.

The gene calls are TRBV18 and TRBJ2-1; TRBD2 agrees at 13 bases. The CDR3 loop spans 16 amino acids. V lost 8 bases, J lost 7 bases, and 11 bases stayed unmatched. CDR1 is KGHSH, CDR2 LQKENI, per germline. CDR3 DNA sequence: TGTGCCAGCATCCAACTAGCGGGAGGGCCTAGGAATGAGCAGTTCTTC. Translation: CASIQLAGGPRNEQFF.